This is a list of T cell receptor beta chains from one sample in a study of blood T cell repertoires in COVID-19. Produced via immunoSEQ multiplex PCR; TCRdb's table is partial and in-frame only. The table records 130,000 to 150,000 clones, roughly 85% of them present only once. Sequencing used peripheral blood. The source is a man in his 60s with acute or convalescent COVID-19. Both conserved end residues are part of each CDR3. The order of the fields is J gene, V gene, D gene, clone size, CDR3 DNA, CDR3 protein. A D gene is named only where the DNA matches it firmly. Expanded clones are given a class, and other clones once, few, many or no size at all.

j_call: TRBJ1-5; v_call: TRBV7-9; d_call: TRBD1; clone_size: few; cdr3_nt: TGTGCCAGCAGCCTGGGACAGCCAAATGCGCCCCAGCATTTT; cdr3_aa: CASSLGQPNAPQHF
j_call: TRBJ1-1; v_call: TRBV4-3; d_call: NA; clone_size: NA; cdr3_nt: TGCGCCAGCAGCCGCACACCGAACACTGAAGCTTTCTTT; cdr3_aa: CASSRTPNTEAFF
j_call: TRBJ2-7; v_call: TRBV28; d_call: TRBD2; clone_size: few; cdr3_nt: TGTGCCAGCATCACTAGCGGGACGACCTACGAGCAGTACTTC; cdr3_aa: CASITSGTTYEQYF
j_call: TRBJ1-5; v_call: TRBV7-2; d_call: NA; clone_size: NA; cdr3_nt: TGTGCCAGCAGTAAGGAGCGGGAACAGCCCCAGCATTTT; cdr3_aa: CASSKEREQPQHF
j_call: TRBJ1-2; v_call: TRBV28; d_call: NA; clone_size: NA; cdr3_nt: TGTGCCAGCTTACGAGCAGGTAACGGCTACACCTTC; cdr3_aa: CASLRAGNGYTF
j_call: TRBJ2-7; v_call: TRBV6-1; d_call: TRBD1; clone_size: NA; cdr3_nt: TGTGCCAGCAGTGAAGCCGGGACAGCCTCCTACGAGCAGTACTTC; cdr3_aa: CASSEAGTASYEQYF
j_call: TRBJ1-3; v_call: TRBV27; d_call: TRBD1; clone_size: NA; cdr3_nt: TGTGCCAGCAGTTCACAGGGGCAAACTGGAAACACCATATATTTT; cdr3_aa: CASSSQGQTGNTIYF
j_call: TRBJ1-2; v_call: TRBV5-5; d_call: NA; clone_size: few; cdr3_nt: TGTGCCAGCAGCTTGTCAGGAGGAGCTAACTATGGCTACACCTTC; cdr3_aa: CASSLSGGANYGYTF
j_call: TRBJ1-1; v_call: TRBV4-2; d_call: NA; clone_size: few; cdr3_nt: TGTGCCAGCAGCCAAGATGCGCTAGGACAAGGAGCTTTCTTT; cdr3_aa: CASSQDALGQGAFF
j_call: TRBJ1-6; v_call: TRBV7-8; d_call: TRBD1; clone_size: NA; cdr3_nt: TGTGCCAGCAGCTTAGCCAGGACAGGACCGAAAGGGAATTCACCCCTCCACTTT; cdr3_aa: CASSLARTGPKGNSPLHF
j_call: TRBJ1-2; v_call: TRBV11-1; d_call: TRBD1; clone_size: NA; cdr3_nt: TGTGCCAGCAGCGACTACGGACAGGGAAAAGGCTACACCTTC; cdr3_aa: CASSDYGQGKGYTF
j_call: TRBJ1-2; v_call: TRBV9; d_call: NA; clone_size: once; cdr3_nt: TGTGCCAGCAGCGGAGGGAGCGGTGATGGCTACACCTTC; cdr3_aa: CASSGGSGDGYTF
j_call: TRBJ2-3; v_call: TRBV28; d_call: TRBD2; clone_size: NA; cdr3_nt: TGTGCCAGCAGACCCCCTGGGCTAGCGGGAGATGTCTCAGATACGCAGTATTTT; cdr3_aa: CASRPPGLAGDVSDTQYF
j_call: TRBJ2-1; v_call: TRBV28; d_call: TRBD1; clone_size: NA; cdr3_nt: TGTGCCAGCAGACTAGGGGCACAGGGGAACAATGAGCAGTTCTTC; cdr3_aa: CASRLGAQGNNEQFF
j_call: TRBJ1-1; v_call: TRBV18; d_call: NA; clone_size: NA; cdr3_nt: TGTGCCAGCTCCCCAGTCATGGGGGGGACGAACACTGAAGCTTTCTTT; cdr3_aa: CASSPVMGGTNTEAFF
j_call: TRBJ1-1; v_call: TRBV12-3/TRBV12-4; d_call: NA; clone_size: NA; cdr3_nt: TGTGCCAGCAGTTTAAAGGGGCGTACTGAAGCTTTCTTT; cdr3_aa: CASSLKGRTEAFF
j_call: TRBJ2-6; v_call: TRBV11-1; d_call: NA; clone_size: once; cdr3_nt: TGTGCCAGCAACCAATGGGGGGTAGGGGCCAACGTCCTGACTTTC; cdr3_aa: CASNQWGVGANVLTF
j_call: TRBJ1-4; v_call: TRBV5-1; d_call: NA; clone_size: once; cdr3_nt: TGCGCCAGCAGCTTGGACAGCGGGAATGAAAAACTGTTTTTT; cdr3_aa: CASSLDSGNEKLFF
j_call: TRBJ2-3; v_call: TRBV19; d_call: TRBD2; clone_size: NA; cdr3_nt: TGTGCCAGTAGTATCGGGGCGGGAGTCTCAGATACGCAGTATTTT; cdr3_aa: CASSIGAGVSDTQYF
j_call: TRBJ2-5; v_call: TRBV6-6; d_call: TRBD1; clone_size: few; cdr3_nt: TGTGCCAGCAGAACGGGACAGCAAGAGACCCAGTACTTC; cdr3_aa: CASRTGQQETQYF
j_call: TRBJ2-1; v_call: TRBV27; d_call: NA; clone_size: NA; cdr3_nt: TGTGCCAGCAGTTTATTGGGGGAGACAGGCCAGTTCTTC; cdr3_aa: CASSLLGETGQFF
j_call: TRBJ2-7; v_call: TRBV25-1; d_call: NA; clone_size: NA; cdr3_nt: TGTGCCAGCGGACGGGGGACGGGCTCCTACGAGCAGTACTTC; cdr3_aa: CASGRGTGSYEQYF
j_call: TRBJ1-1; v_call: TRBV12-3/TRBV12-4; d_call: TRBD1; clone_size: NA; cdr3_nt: TGTGCCAGCAGCCAGGGGGGGAACACTGAAGCTTTCTTT; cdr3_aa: CASSQGGNTEAFF
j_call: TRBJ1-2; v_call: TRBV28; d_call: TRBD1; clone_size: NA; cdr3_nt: TGTGCCAGCAGTTTAGGTCCCCAGGGGGCGCGTGGCTACACCTTC; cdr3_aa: CASSLGPQGARGYTF
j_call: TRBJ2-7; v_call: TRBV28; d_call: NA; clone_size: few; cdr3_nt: TGTGCCAGCCGCCAGGGAACCAGACTCTACGAGCAGTACTTC; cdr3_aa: CASRQGTRLYEQYF
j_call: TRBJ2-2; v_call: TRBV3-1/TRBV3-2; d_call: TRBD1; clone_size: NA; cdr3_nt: TGTGCCAGCAGCCAATGGTCAGGGACAGGGTTTATCGGGGAGCTGTTTTTT; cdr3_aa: CASSQWSGTGFIGELFF
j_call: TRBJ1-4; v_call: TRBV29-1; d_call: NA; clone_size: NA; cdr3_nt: TGCAGCGTTTTAGATAGATCAACTAATGAAAAACTGTTTTTT; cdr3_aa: CSVLDRSTNEKLFF
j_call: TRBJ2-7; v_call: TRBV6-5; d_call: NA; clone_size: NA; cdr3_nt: TGTGCCAGCTTGGGACTCACGACCTACGAGCAGTACTTC; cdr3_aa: CASLGLTTYEQYF